This T cell receptor beta chain was sequenced for a study of cytomegalovirus exposure and HLA in healthy donors. Whole-study results and caveats: A later look showed TCR association rates differing by HLA locus, highest for DRB1 and lowest for HLA-C. The classifier reportedly diagnosed cytomegalovirus status with high specificity and sensitivity.

The germline V and J ends were trimmed by 3 bases and 6 bases, with 9 bases remaining between them. CDR1 LGHNA and CDR2 YSLEER come from the germline V gene. The CDR3 runs 13 residues. PCR was performed using 60 Vbeta and 13 Jbeta primers. Here immunoSEQ multiplex PCR was the method, and the copy in TCRdb shows in-frame clones only, minus some. The repertoire consists of roughly 190,000 clones, with around 82% occurring once and the leading ten covering approximately 1.8%. This clone was detected a few times. Its specificity is unknown. Source material: PBMCs. This TCR was recovered from a man younger than 35 in good health and CMV-seronegative. V gene TRBV4-3 combines with J gene TRBJ2-1; the D gene is possibly TRBD2 (5 bases). This CDR3 is CASSHRTVNEQFF. The CDR3 DNA reads as TGCGCCAGCAGCCATCGGACTGTCAATGAGCAGTTCTTC.